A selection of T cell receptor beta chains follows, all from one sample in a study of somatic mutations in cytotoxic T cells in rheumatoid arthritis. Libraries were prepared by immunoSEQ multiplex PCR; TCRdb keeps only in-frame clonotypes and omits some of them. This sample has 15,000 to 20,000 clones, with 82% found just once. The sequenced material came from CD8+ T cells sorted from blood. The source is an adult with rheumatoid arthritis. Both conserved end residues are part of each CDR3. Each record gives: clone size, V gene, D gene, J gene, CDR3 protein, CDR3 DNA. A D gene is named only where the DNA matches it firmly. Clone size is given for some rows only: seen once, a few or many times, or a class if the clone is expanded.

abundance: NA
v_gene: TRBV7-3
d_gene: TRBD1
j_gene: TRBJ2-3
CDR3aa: CASSLRRLTWGTGNFIRGTDTQYF
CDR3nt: TGTGCCAGCAGCTTAAGGAGGCTCACTTGGGGGACAGGGAATTTTATTCGTGGCACAGATACGCAGTATTTT

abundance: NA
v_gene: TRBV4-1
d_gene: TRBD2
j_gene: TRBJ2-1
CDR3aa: CASSQEGAGSSYNEQFF
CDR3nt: TGCGCCAGCAGCCAAGAGGGAGCGGGATCCTCCTACAATGAGCAGTTCTTC

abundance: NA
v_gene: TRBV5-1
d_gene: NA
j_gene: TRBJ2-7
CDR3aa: CASSPSMGKYEQYF
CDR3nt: TGCGCCAGCAGCCCGAGTATGGGTAAATACGAGCAGTACTTC

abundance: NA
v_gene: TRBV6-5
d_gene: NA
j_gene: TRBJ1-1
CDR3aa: CASSYGSEAFF
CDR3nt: TGTGCCAGCAGTTACGGGTCCGAAGCTTTCTTT

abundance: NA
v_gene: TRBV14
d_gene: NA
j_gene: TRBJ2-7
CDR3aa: CASSQALYEQYF
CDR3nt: TGTGCCAGCAGCCAAGCCCTCTACGAGCAGTACTTC

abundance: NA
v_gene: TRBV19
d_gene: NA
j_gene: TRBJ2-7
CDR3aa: CASSPGTYDYEQYF
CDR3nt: TGTGCCAGTAGTCCCGGGACGTATGACTACGAGCAGTACTTC

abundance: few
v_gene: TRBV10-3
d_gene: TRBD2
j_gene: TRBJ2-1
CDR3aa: CAASFGLAATYNEQFF
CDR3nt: TGTGCCGCATCGTTTGGACTAGCGGCTACTTACAATGAGCAGTTCTTC

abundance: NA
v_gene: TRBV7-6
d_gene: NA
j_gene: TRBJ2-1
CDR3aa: CASSPPNYNEQFF
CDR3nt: TGTGCCAGCAGCCCCCCGAATTACAATGAGCAGTTCTTC

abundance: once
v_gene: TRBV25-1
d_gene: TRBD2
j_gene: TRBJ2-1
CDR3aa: CASSEPPGLAGVYNEQFF
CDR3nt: TGTGCCAGCAGTGAACCTCCCGGACTAGCGGGAGTTTACAATGAGCAGTTCTTC

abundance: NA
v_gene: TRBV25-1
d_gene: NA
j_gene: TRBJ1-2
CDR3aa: CASSEIQEGHGYTF
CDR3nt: TGTGCCAGCAGTGAGATACAGGAGGGGCATGGCTACACCTTC

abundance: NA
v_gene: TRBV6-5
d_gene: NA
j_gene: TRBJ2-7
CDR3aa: CASLGIHSYEQYF
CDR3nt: TGTGCCAGCTTAGGAATCCACTCCTACGAGCAGTACTTC

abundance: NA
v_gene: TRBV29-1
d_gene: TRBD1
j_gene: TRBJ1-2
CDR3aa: CSLPEGAGYTF
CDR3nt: TGCAGCCTCCCAGAGGGGGCCGGCTACACCTTC

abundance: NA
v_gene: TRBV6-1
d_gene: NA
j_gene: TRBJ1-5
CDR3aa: CASSDGPGVFQPQHF
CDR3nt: TGTGCCAGCAGTGATGGGCCAGGGGTGTTTCAGCCCCAGCATTTT

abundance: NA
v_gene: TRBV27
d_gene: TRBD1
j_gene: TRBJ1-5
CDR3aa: CASSLATDRGRDQPQHF
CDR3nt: TGTGCCAGCAGTTTAGCCACCGACAGGGGGCGCGATCAGCCCCAGCATTTT

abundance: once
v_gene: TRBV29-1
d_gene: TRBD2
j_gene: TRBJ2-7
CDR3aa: CSVEEWGGRGNSYEQYF
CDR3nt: TGCAGCGTTGAAGAATGGGGAGGGAGGGGAAACTCCTACGAGCAGTACTTC

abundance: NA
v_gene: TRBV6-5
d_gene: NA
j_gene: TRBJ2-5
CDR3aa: CASSYGRGGETQYF
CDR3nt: TGTGCCAGCAGTTACGGCAGGGGTGGGGAGACCCAGTACTTC

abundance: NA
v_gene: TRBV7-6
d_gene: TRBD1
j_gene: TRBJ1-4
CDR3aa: CASSPGQGYEKLFF
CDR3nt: TGTGCCAGCAGCCCAGGACAGGGGTATGAAAAACTGTTTTTT

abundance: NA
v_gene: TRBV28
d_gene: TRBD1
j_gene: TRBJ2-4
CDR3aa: CASSILPGQLAKNIQYF
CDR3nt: TGTGCCAGCAGTATACTCCCGGGACAGCTAGCCAAAAACATTCAGTACTTC

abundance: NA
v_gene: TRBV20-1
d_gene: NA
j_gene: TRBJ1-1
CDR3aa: CSAQLNTEAFF
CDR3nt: TGCAGTGCTCAGTTGAACACTGAAGCTTTCTTT

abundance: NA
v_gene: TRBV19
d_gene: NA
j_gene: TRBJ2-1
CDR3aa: CASSIGLLVGNEQFF
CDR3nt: TGTGCCAGTAGTATTGGACTGTTAGTCGGCAATGAGCAGTTCTTC

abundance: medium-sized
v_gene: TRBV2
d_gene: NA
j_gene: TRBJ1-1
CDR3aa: CASSVLANLGNTEAFF
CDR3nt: TGTGCCAGCAGCGTGTTGGCCAACCTAGGGAACACTGAAGCTTTCTTT

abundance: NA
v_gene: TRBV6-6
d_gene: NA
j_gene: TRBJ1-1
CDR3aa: CASSYYRDTEAFF
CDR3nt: TGTGCCAGCAGTTACTACCGGGACACTGAAGCTTTCTTT

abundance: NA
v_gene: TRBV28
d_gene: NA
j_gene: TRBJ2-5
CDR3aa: CASSPHAPYQETQYF
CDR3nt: TGTGCCAGCAGCCCCCACGCACCTTACCAAGAGACCCAGTACTTC

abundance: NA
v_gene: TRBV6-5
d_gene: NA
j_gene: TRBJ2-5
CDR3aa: CASSYGPEETQYF
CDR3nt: TGTGCCAGCAGTTACGGGCCAGAAGAGACCCAGTACTTC

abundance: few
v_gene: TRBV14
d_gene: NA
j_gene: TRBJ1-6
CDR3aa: CASSQDMGYNSPLHF
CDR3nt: TGTGCCAGCAGCCAAGATATGGGCTATAATTCACCCCTCCACTTT

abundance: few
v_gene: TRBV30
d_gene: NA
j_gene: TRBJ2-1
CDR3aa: CAWSRTAYNEQFF
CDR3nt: TGTGCCTGGAGTCGGACAGCGTACAATGAGCAGTTCTTC

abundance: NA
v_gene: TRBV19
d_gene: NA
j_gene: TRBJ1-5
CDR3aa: CASSIDSSRFNQPQHF
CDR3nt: TGTGCCAGTAGTATAGATTCGAGCCGGTTCAATCAGCCCCAGCATTTT

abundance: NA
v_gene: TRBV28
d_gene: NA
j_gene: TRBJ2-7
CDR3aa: CASSPDRPYEQYF
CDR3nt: TGTGCCAGCAGCCCAGACAGACCCTACGAGCAGTACTTC

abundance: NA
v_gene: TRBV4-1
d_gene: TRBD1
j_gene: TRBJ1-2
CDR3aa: CASSQETGRNYGYTF
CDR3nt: TGCGCCAGCAGCCAAGAGACAGGGAGAAACTATGGCTACACCTTC

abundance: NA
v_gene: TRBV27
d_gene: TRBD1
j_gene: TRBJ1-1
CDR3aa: CASSMDRGRTEAFF
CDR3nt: TGTGCCAGCAGTATGGACAGGGGGAGGACTGAAGCTTTCTTT

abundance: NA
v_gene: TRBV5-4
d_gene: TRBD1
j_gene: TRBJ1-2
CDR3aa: CASSYGQGTAYGYTF
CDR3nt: TGTGCCAGCAGCTACGGACAGGGGACCGCTTATGGCTACACCTTC

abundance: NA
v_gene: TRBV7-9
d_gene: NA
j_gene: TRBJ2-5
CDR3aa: CASSLSYGETQYF
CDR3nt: TGTGCCAGCAGCTTGTCATACGGGGAGACCCAGTACTTC

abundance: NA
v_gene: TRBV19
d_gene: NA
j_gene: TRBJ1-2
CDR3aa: CASSVLDTLPGYTF
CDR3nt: TGTGCCAGTAGTGTCCTGGACACCCTGCCTGGCTACACCTTC

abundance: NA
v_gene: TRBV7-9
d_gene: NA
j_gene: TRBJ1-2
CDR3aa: CASSKGQANYGYTF
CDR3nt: TGTGCCAGCAGCAAGGGACAAGCTAACTATGGCTACACCTTC

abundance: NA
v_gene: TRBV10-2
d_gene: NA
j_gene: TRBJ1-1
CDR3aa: CASSLDNTEAFF
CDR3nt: TGCGCCAGCAGCCTAGATAACACTGAAGCTTTCTTT

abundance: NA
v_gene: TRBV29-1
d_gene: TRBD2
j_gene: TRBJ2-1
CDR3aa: CSVDPGTSGYNEQFF
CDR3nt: TGCAGCGTTGACCCTGGGACTAGCGGATACAATGAGCAGTTCTTC

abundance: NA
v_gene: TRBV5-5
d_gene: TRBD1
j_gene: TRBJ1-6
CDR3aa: CASTLGDSNSPLHF
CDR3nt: TGTGCCAGCACCTTGGGGGACAGTAATTCACCCCTCCACTTT

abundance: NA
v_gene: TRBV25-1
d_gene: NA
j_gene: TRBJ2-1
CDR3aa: CASSVPTYNEQFF
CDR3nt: TGTGCCAGCAGTGTTCCAACGTACAATGAGCAGTTCTTC

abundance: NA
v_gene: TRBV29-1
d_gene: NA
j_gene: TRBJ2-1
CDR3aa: CSGLYNNEQFF
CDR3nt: TGCAGCGGCCTCTATAACAATGAGCAGTTCTTC

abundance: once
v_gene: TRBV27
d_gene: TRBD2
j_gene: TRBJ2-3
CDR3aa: CASSLVSGSSDTQYF
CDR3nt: TGTGCCAGCAGTTTAGTTAGCGGGAGTTCAGATACGCAGTATTTT

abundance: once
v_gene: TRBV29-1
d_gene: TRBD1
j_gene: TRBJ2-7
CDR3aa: CSAGDSSYEQYF
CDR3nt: TGCAGCGCCGGGGACAGCTCCTACGAGCAGTACTTC

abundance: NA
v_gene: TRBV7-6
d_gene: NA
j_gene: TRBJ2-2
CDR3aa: CASSLAREKGELFF
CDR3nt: TGTGCCAGCAGCTTAGCGCGAGAGAAGGGGGAGCTGTTTTTT

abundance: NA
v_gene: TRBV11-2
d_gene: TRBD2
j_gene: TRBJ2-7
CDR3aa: CASSPGLAGSYEQYF
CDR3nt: TGTGCCAGCAGCCCCGGACTAGCGGGAAGCTACGAGCAGTACTTC

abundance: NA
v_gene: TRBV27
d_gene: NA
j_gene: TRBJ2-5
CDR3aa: CASKTLNPQETQYF
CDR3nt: TGTGCCAGCAAGACTCTAAACCCGCAAGAGACCCAGTACTTC

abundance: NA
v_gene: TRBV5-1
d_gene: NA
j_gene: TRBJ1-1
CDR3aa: CASVSATGTEAFF
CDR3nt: TGCGCCAGCGTTTCCGCGACAGGCACTGAAGCTTTCTTT

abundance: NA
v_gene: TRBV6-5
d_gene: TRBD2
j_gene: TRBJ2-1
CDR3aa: CASSQPGLATPEEFF
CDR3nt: TGTGCCAGCAGTCAACCGGGACTAGCGACCCCCGAGGAGTTCTTC

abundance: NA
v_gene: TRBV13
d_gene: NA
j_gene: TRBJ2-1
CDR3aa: CASSLGLQHNEQFF
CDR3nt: TGTGCCAGCAGCTTAGGCCTACAGCACAATGAGCAGTTCTTC

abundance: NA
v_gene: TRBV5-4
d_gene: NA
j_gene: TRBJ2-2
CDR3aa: CASSLEGDKTDTGELFF
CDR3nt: TGTGCCAGCAGCTTGGAGGGCGATAAGACGGACACCGGGGAGCTGTTTTTT

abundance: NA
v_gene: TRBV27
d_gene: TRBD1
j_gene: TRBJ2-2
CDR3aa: CASRWTGNTGELFF
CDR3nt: TGTGCCAGCAGGTGGACAGGAAACACCGGGGAGCTGTTTTTT

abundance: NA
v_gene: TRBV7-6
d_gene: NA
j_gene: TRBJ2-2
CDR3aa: CASSIRDHNTGELFF
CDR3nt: TGTGCCAGCAGCATACGAGACCACAACACCGGGGAGCTGTTTTTT

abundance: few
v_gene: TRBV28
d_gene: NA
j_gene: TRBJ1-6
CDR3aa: CASSLSTGYSPLHF
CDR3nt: TGTGCCAGCAGTTTAAGCACAGGGTATTCACCCCTCCACTTT

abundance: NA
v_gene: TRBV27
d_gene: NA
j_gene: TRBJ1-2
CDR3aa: CASSSRTADYGYTF
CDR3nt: TGTGCCAGCAGTTCCCGGACAGCGGACTATGGCTACACCTTC

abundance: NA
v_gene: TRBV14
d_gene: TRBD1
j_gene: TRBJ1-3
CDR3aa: CASSPTPGQGAAGNTIYF
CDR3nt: TGTGCCAGCAGCCCCACCCCGGGACAGGGGGCGGCCGGAAACACCATATATTTT